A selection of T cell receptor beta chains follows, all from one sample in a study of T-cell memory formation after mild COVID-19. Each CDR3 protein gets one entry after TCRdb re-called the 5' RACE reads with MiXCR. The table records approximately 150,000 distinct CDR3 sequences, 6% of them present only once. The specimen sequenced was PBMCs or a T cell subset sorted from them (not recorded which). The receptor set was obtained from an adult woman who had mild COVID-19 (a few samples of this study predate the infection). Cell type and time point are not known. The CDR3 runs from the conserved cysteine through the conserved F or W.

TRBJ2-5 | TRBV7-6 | CASSAYRDAETQYF
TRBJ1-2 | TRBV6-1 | CASSARTPPYGYTF
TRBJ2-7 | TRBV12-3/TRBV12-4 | CASSRRTGAFYEQYF
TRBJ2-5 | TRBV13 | CASSLRTGLGETQYF
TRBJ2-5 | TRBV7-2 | CASSYSTRETQYF
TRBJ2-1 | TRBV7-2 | CASSEPTFSYNEQFF
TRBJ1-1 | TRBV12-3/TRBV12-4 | CASSLGQLNTEAFF
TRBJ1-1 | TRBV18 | CASSPAPGTVNTEAFF
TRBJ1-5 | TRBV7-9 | CASSMGQGRFRSNQPQHF
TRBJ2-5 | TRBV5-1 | CASSSQGRSQETQYF
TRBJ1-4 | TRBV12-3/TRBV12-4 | CASSTIHEKLFF
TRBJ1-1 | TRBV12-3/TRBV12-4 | CASSLGQRNTEAFF
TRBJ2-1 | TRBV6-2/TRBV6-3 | CASSPTSGRAHSEQFF
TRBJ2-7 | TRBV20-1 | CSARPNLGAYEQYF
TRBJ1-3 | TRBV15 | CATSRDRVGGNTIYF
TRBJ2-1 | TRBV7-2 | CASSPHSGGSSYNEQFF
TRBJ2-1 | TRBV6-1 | CASSVAGEDEQFF
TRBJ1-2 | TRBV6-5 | CASSPGRGSLYGYTF
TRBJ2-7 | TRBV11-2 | CASSPRDKVYEQYF
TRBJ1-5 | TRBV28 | CASSLSHRAGGQPQHF
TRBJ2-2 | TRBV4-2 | CASSQGPNSGGELFF
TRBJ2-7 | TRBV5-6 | CASLTKDRPYEQYF
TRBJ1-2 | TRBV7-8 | CASSLMEGFVYTF
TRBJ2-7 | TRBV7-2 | CASRTGQGSYEQYF
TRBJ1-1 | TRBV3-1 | CASSQTAPTEAFF
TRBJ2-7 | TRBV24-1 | CATSDAGGLAYEQYF
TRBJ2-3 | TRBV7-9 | CASSPLDSYTDTQYF
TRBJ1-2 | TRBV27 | CASSRQGSRYGYTF
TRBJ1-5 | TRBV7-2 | CASSRTGLSNQPQHF
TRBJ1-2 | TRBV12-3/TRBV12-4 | CASSHSRGYGYTF
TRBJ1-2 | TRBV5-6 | CASSSFDRNYGYTF
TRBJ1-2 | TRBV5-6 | CASSLGSDKAVGGYYGYTF
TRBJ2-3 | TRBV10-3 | CAISDLRPRGLHTDTQYF
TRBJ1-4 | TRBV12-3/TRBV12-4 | CASSPETGYNEKLFF